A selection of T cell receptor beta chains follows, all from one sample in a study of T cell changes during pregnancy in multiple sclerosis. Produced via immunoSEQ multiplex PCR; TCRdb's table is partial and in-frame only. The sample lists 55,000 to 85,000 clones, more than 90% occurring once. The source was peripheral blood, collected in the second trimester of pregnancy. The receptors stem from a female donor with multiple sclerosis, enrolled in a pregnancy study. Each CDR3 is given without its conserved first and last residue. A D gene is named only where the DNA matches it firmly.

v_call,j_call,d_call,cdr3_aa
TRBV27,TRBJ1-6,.,ASSVIGGPLH
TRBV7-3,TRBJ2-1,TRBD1,ASSPRRGLYNEQF
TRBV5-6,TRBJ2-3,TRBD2,ASSLIPAGGGTDTQY
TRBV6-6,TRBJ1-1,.,ASIPPGQGRNTEAF
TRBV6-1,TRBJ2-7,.,ASSIPMGLSYEQY
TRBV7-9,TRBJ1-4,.,ASSLGVSKGELF
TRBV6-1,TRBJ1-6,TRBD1,ASSESGQINSPLH
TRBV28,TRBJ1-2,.,ASSFPGGYGYT
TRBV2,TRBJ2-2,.,ASSDTTNTGELF
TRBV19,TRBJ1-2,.,ASSVRDTLWYGYT
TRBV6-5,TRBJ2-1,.,ASKGGAYNEQF
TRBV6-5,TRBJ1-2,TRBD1,ASSPDRGDYGYT
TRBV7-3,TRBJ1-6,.,ASSSTGINSPLH
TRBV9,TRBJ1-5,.,ASSVELNQPQH
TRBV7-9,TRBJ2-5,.,ASSFGGTETQY
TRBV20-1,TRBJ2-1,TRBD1,SAQNRGEQF
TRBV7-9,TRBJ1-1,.,ASSFGTMNTEAF
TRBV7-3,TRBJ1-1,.,ASSLQLNTEAF
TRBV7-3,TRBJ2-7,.,ASSPPPGSYEEQY
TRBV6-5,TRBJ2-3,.,ASSYSNNPRGTQY
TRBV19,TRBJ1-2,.,ASSLRDIHGYT
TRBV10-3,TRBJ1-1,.,ASTGNTEAF
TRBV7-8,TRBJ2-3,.,ASSPDVRGTQY
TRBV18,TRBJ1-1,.,ASSYLERNTEAF
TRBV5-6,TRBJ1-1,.,ASSWGGFTEAF
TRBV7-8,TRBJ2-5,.,ASSLGGSITETQY
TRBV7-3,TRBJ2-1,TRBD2,ASRLAGGNNEQF
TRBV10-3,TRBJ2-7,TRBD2,AISGTGLAGAEQY
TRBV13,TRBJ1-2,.,ASLRRGGLGYGYT
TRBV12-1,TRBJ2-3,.,ASSFGMEGTITDTQY
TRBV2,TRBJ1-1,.,ASTEEGSTEAF
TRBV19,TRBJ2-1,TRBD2,ASSIVTSGSFYEQF
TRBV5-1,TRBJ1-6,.,ASSLQGSYNSPLH